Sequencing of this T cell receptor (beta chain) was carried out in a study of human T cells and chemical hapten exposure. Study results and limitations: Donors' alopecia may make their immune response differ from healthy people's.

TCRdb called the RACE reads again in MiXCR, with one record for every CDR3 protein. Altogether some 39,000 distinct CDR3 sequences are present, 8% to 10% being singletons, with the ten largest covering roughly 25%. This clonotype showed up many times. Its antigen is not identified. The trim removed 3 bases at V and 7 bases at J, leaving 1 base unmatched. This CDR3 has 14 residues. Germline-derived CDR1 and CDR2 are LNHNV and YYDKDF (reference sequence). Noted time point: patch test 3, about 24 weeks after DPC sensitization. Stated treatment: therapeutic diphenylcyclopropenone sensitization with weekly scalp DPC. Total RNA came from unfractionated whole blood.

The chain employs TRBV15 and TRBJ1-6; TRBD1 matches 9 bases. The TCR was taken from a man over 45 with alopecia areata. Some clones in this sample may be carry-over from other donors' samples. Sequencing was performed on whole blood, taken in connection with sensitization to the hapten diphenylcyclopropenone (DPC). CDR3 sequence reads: CATSRGTGNSPLHF. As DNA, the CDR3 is TGTGCCACCAGCAGGGGGACAGGGAATTCACCCCTCCACTTT.